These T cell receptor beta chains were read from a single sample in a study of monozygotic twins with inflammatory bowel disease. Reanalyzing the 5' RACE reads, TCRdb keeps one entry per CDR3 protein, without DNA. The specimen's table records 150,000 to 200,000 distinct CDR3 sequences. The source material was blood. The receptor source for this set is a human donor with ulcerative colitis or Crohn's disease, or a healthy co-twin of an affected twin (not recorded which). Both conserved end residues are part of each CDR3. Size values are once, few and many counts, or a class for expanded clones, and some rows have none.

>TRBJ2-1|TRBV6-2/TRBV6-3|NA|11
CASSKLAEQFF
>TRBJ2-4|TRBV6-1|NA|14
CASSLAGAKNIQYF
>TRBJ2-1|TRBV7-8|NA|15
CASSGSGRARNEQFF
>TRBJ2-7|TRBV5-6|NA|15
CASSFRGTLTYEQYF
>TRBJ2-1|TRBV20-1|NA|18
CSARTSSEPSQPYNEQFF
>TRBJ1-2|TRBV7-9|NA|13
CASSSSTGDGYTF
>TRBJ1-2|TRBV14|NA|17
CASSQVAGRAERYGYTF
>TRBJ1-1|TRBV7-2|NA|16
CASSLARPGTNTEAFF
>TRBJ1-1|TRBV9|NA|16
CASSVAKNGKNTEAFF
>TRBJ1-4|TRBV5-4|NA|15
CASSLSGGTDEKLFF
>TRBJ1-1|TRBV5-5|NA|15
CASSSPYPGNTEAFF
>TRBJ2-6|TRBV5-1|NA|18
CASSWTQTGMAGANVLTF
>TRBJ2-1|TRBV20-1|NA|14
CSAGDGTYYNEQFF
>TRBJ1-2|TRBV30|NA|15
CAWSPFTASNYGYTF
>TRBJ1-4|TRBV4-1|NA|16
CASSQVGPLPNEKLFF
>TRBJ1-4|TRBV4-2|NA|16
CASSQDFRTWDGKLFF
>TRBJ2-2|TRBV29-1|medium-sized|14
CSVGAAANTGELFF
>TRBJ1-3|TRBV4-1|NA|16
CASSQETGQNGNTIYF
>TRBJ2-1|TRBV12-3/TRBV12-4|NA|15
CASSPQRKSYNEQFF
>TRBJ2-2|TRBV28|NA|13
CAGRTTGTGELFF
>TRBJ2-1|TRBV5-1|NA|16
CASSFPSGSSYNEQFF
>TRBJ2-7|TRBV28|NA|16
CASRAGRARVVYEQYF
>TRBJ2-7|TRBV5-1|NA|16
CASSIDGAPGSYEQYF
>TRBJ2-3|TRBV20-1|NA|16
CSARDSRGLEPDTQYF
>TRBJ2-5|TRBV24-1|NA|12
CATSDVLETQYF
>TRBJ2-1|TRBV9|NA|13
CASSVAGGGEQFF
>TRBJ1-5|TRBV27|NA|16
CASSPSGGEVHQPQHF
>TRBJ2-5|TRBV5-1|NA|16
CASSLDRDDPQETQYF
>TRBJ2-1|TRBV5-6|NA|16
CASSLRQGIGNNEQFF
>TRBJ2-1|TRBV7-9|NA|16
CASSSPGMVTYNEQFF
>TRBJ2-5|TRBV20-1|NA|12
CSGNVWEETQYF
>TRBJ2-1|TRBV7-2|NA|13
CAIFRTENNEQFF
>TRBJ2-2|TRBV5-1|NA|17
CASRGLAGWLNTGELFF
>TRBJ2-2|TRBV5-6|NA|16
CASSLLGTTGTGELFF
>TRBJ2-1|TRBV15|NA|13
CATTMSSYNEQFF
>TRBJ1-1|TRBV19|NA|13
CASTPEMNTEAFF
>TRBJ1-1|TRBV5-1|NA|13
CASSLDMDTEAFF
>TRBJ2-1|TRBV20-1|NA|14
CSARGSRESYEQFF
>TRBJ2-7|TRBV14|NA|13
CASSQARSYEQYF
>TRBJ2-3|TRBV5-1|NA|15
CASRKRDQHTDTQYF
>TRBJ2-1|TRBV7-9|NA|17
CASSLSSGASSYNEQFF
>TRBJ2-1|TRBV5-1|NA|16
CASSLGDRGDYNEQFF
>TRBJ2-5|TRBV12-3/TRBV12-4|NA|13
CASSLRRLETQYF
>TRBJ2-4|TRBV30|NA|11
CACLSKNIQYF
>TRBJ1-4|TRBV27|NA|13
CASRRQGDEKLFF
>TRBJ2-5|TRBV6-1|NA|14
CASSEGGAQETQYF
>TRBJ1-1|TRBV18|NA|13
CASSGTRDTEAFF
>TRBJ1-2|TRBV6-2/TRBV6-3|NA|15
CASSTHRRDEYGYTF
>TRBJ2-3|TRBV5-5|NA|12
CASSYRGDTQYF
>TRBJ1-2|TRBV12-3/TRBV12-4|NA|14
CASRTGQGIYGYTF
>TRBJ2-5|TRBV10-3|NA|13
CAISVTGEETQYF
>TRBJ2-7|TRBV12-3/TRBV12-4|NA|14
CASSRGVPLYEQYF
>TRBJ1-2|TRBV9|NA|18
CASSGQGTERSAGYGYTF
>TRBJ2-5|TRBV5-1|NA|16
CASSLVPGGTQETQYF